Shown below are 25 T cell receptor beta chains from a single sample sequenced in a study of cytomegalovirus exposure and HLA in healthy donors. 60 Vbeta and 13 Jbeta primers were used in PCR. The protocol was immunoSEQ multiplex PCR, while the TCRdb copy is restricted to in-frame clones and leaves out a portion. Here the sample spans 100,000 to 150,000 clones, under 85% being singletons. Input material: PBMCs. Source of these receptors: a boy younger than 18 in good health and CMV-seronegative.

This rearrangement joins TRBV28 to TRBJ2-7, with D tentatively TRBD1 (5 bases). Per germline, CDR1 MDHEN and CDR2 SYDVKM. The CDR3 sequence is 13 residues long. V lost 1 base and J lost 5, with 9 bases in between. CDR3 bases: TGTGCCAGCAGTTTATTAGGGGTCCACGAGCAGTACTTC. Its protein product is CASSLLGVHEQYF. Full variable domain (remainder filled in from reference TRBV28 and TRBJ2-7): DVKVTQSSRYLVKRTGEKVFLECVQDMDHENMFWYRQDPGLGLRLIYFSYDVKMKEKGDIPEGYSVSREKKERFSLILESASTNQTSMYLCASSLLGVHEQYFGPGTRLTVT.

The count of this clone is one. This chain links TRBV4-2 with TRBJ2-1, with TRBD1 matching 8 bases. CDR1 is LGHNA and CDR2 is YNFKEQ in the germline V gene. The CDR3 length is 16 residues. J was trimmed by 6 bases and V by 1 base; bases with no gene match: 8. The CDR3 DNA reads as TGTGCCAGCAGCCAAGCCTGGACAGGGTTTGGCAATGAGCAGTTCTTC. It encodes CASSQAWTGFGNEQFF.

The J gene is TRBJ2-7, the V gene TRBV7-2; 13 positions agree with TRBD2. The CDR3 consists of 16 residues. Per the germline V gene, CDR1 is SGHTA and CDR2 is FQGNSA. J was trimmed by 6 bases and V by 4 bases; bases with no gene match: 9. CDR3 loop: CASSSGLAGSLREQYF. Here the CDR3 DNA reads TGTGCCAGCAGCTCGGGACTAGCGGGAAGTTTACGCGAGCAGTACTTC. The full variable domain, in which reference TRBV7-2 and TRBJ2-7 provide the parts outside the CDR3, is GAGVSQSPSNKVTEKGKDVELRCDPISGHTALYWYRQSLGQGLEFLIYFQGNSAPDKSGLPSDRFSAERTGGSVSTLTIQRTQQEDSAVYLCASSSGLAGSLREQYFGPGTRLTVT.

The V gene is TRBV4-3, the J gene TRBJ1-6, with D perhaps TRBD1 (6 bases). Germline-derived CDR1 and CDR2 are LGHNA and YSLEER. This CDR3 comprises 13 residues. Trimming took 1 base from V and 9 from J, leaving 7 bases between them. The CDR3 reads CASSQAGVSPLHF. As DNA, the CDR3 is TGCGCCAGCAGCCAAGCAGGGGTTTCACCCCTCCACTTT.

This chain joins TRBV25-1 and TRBJ1-1; 9 bases map to TRBD1. The J segment lost 4 bases and the V segment lost 7 bases, leaving 4 bases of the junction unmatched. The CDR3 is 13 amino acids. Per the germline V gene, CDR1 is MGHDK and CDR2 is SYGVNS. CDR3 sequence reads: CASTKDRGTEAFF. The DNA of the CDR3 is TGTGCCAGCACGAAGGACAGGGGCACTGAAGCTTTCTTT.

The V and J genes are TRBV4-1 and TRBJ1-6; no firm D call. Germline assignment: CDR1 MGHRA and CDR2 YSYEKL. Trimming shortened V by 3 bases and J by 10 bases, and 10 bases separated the two germline ends. The CDR3 has 13 residues. DNA of the CDR3: TGCGCCAGCAGCCATTGGAGGAAGTCACCCCTCCACTTT. It encodes CASSHWRKSPLHF.

The V and J genes are TRBV5-4 and TRBJ2-5; TRBD1 matches at 8 bases. Germline V gene sequence: CDR1 SGHNT, CDR2 YYREEE (reference sequence). Trimming removed 4 bases from V and 6 bases from J; junction bases left unmatched: 14. This CDR3 has 16 residues. The CDR3 here is CASSPYTETGGKTQYF. CDR3 DNA: TGTGCCAGCAGCCCATACACTGAAACAGGGGGGAAGACCCAGTACTTC.

The gene calls are TRBV11-1 and TRBJ1-1; D ambiguous. The V end lost 5 bases, the J end lost 0 bases, and 10 bases lay between the germline ends. There are 14 residues in the CDR3. The germline V gene encodes CDR1 SGHAT and CDR2 FQDESV (reference sequence). The CDR3 bases are TGTGCCAGCAGCAATAGGCGGCTGAACACTGAAGCTTTCTTT. The encoded protein is CASSNRRLNTEAFF.

The chain has TRBV4-1 and TRBJ2-1; 7 bases agree with TRBD2. V dropped 1 base and J dropped 6; count of bases not matched to a gene: 6. This CDR3 is built from 15 residues. Germline lookup yields CDR1 MGHRA and CDR2 YSYEKL. This chain's CDR3 is CASSQAGLEVNEQFF. CDR3 DNA sequence: TGCGCCAGCAGCCAAGCCGGACTAGAGGTCAATGAGCAGTTCTTC.

This rearrangement joins TRBV7-9 to TRBJ2-5; 9 nucleotides match TRBD1. CDR3 length: 15 residues. Germline-derived CDR1 and CDR2 are SEHNR and FQNEAQ (reference sequence). Losses at the gene ends were 5 bases for V and 2 bases for J; bases not matched to a gene: 6. CDR3 loop: CASSHRTGAQETQYF. As DNA, the CDR3 is TGTGCCAGCAGCCACAGGACAGGGGCACAAGAGACCCAGTACTTC.

This clone was seen more than once but under ten times. The chain uses TRBV7-2 and TRBJ1-1, with D possibly being TRBD1 (5 bases). The CDR3 runs 14 residues. CDR1 SGHTA and CDR2 FQGNSA come from the germline V gene. With 1 base removed from V and 4 bases from J, the gap between germline ends came to 10 bases. The CDR3 DNA reads TGTGCCAGCAGCTTAGGGGGGGGAAGCACTGAAGCTTTCTTT. Translating it yields CASSLGGGSTEAFF.

The V and J genes are TRBV5-4 and TRBJ2-1, with no clear D. Per germline, CDR1 SGHNT and CDR2 YYREEE (reference sequence). Trimming stripped 4 bases from V and 4 bases from J, with 9 bases between. The CDR3 has 13 residues. As DNA, the CDR3 is TGTGCCAGCAGCAGAGGCGGATACAATGAGCAGTTCTTC. Translated, it gives CASSRGGYNEQFF. Complete variable domain (other parts from reference TRBV5-4 and TRBJ2-1): ETGVTQSPTHLIKTRGQQVTLRCSSQSGHNTVSWYQQALGQGPQFIFQYYREEENGRGNFPPRFSGLQFPNYSSELNVNALELDDSALYLCASSRGGYNEQFFGPGTRLTVL.

CDR3 in amino acids: CASSRGAGGRYTGELFF. The CDR3 DNA sequence: TGTGCCAGCAGTAGAGGGGCGGGAGGGAGGTACACCGGGGAGCTGTTTTTT. This chain connects TRBV2 to TRBJ2-2, with 9 bases matching TRBD2. The V gene's germline CDR1 is SNHLY and CDR2 FYNNEI. Unmatched junction bases numbered 10, after V lost 5 bases and J lost 3 bases. This CDR3 spans 17 amino acids.

As DNA, the CDR3 is TGCGCCAGCAGCTTGGCCGCGACTAGCGGAGTGGTTACGGAGACCCAGTACTTC. This sequence encodes CASSLAATSGVVTETQYF. The gene calls are TRBV5-1 and TRBJ2-5; 9 positions match TRBD2. Germline CDR1 is SGHRS and CDR2 is YFSETQ. J gave up 5 bases and V 0 bases, and 14 bases lay outside the gene matches. The CDR3 is 18 amino acids.

This chain links TRBV29-1 with TRBJ1-5, with 11 bases lining up with TRBD1. Germline V gives CDR1 SQVTM, CDR2 ANQGSEA. This CDR3 is built from 13 residues. J lost 5 bases, V lost 5 bases, and 2 bases had no gene match. CDR3 in amino acids: CSVPGQGDQPQHF. Here the CDR3 DNA reads TGCAGCGTTCCGGGACAGGGGGATCAGCCCCAGCATTTT.

V usage is TRBV27 and J usage is TRBJ2-7; TRBD1 matches 8 bases. From germline, CDR1 is MNHEY and CDR2 SMNVEV (reference sequence). The V and J ends lost 5 bases and 7 bases, in that order; junction bases with no gene match: 13. The CDR3 extends over 15 amino acids. CDR3 sequence: CASSDPTGELGEQYF. The CDR3 DNA reads TGTGCCAGCAGTGACCCGACAGGGGAGTTGGGGGAGCAGTACTTC.

This clone has just one count. The rearrangement uses TRBV5-1 and TRBJ1-5; no clear D gene. V lost 0 bases and J 7 bases, leaving 11 bases between the germline ends. This CDR3 has 14 amino acids. Germline V CDR1 and CDR2: SGHRS, YFSETQ. CDR3 amino acids: CASSLGGIGQPQHF. The CDR3 DNA is TGCGCCAGCAGCTTGGGAGGGATAGGCCAGCCCCAGCATTTT.

The count of this clone is one. This chain connects TRBV6-1 to TRBJ2-1, with a weak D call TRBD1 (6 bases). The V end lost 2 bases, the J end lost 4 bases, and 15 bases lay between the germline ends. The CDR3 contains 16 residues. Germline CDR1 reads MNHNS; CDR2 reads SASEGT. The CDR3 coding sequence is TGTGCCAGCAGTGAATCCTCCGGGACACTTTACAATGAGCAGTTCTTC. It yields the protein CASSESSGTLYNEQFF.

In DNA, the CDR3 is TGCGCCAGCAGCCAAGACTTAGCAGGGGGTTTCGAGCAGTACTTC. It specifies CASSQDLAGGFEQYF. The chain is built from TRBV4-3 and TRBJ2-7; 7 bases map to TRBD1. Germline trimming cut 0 bases from V and 6 bases from J; bases unmatched to any gene: 8. The germline V gene encodes CDR1 LGHNA and CDR2 YSLEER. The CDR3 spans 15 residues.

This chain connects TRBV11-2 to TRBJ1-5, with TRBD1 matching over 9 bases. Germline V gene sequence: CDR1 SGHAT, CDR2 FQNNGV. The CDR3 length is 15 residues. V trimming: 3 bases; J trimming: 7 bases; junction bases outside the gene matches: 7. In DNA form, the CDR3 reads TGTGCCAGCAGCTTGGAGGGACAGGGTGTACAGCCCCAGCATTTT. It specifies CASSLEGQGVQPQHF.

J is TRBJ2-1 and V is TRBV2; 12 bases align to TRBD2. The CDR3 spans 18 residues. The V segment lost 1 base and the J segment 7 bases; nucleotides outside the gene matches: 11. CDR1 and CDR2 (germline): SNHLY, FYNNEI. The CDR3 DNA sequence: TGTGCCAGCAGTGAAGATGGGGTGACTAGCGGGGGTAGAAATGAGCAGTTCTTC. This gives the protein CASSEDGVTSGGRNEQFF.

The chain recombines TRBV14 with TRBJ1-1; D remains unclear. The CDR3 is made up of 15 amino acids. Looked up from germline, CDR1 is SGHDN and CDR2 is FVKESK. Trimming removed 0 bases at V and 5 bases at J, with 13 bases between. In DNA form, the CDR3 reads TGTGCCAGCAGCCAAGATAGGGAGCTGTGGACTGAAGCTTTCTTT. Translating gives CASSQDRELWTEAFF. The full variable domain, in which reference TRBV14 and TRBJ1-1 provide the parts outside the CDR3, is EAGVTQFPSHSVIEKGQTVTLRCDPISGHDNLYWYRRVMGKEIKFLLHFVKESKQDESGMPNNRFLAERTGGTYSTLKVQPAELEDSGVYFCASSQDRELWTEAFFGQGTRLTVV.

This clone was observed once. The DNA for the CDR3 is TGTGCCAGCAGTGAACTAGCGGGAATGAACGAGCAGTACTTC. Protein product: CASSELAGMNEQYF. The genes are TRBV25-1 and TRBJ2-5, with 9 bases matching TRBD2. Judging by the DNA end, TRBJ2-7 fits better; the J call may be wrong. The V gene's germline CDR1 is MGHDK and CDR2 SYGVNS. The CDR3 runs 14 residues.

The gene calls are TRBV11-3 and TRBJ1-1; D unclear. Trimming removed 0 bases from V and 7 bases from J, with 6 bases in between. The germline V gene has CDR1 SGHNT and CDR2 YENEEA. The CDR3 is 12 amino acids. The CDR3 spells CASSLESGEAFF. The CDR3 DNA reads as TGTGCCAGCAGCTTAGAGTCGGGTGAAGCTTTCTTT. The variable domain in full, completed from reference TRBV11-3 and TRBJ1-1, reads EAGVVQSPRYKIIEKKQPVAFWCNPISGHNTLYWYLQNLGQGPELLIRYENEEAVDDSQLPKDRFSAERLKGVDSTLKIQPAELGDSAVYLCASSLESGEAFFGQGTRLTVV.

V is TRBV11-2 and J is TRBJ2-1; the D gene is possibly TRBD2 (5 bases). Trimming took off 2 bases at V and 7 bases at J, with 9 bases between the two ends. Germline CDR1 SGHAT, CDR2 FQNNGV. The CDR3 has 13 residues. CDR3 in amino acids: CASSLSRGNEQFF. CDR3 sequence (DNA): TGTGCCAGCAGCTTATCGAGAGGGAATGAGCAGTTCTTC.